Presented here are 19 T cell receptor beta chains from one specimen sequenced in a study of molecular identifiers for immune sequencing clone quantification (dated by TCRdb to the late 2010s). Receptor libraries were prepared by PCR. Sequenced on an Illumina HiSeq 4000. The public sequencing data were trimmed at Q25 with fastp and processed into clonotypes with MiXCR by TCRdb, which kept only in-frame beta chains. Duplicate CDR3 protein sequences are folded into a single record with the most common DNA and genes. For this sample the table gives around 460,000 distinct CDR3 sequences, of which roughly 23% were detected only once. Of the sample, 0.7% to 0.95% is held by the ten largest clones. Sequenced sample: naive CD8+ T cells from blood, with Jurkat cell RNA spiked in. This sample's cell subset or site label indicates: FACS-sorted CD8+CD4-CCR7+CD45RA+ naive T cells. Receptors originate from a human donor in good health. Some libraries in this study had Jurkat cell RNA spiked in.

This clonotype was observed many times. The CDR3 spells CASSGQGETDTQYF. CDR3 DNA: TGTGCCAGCAGTGGACAGGGGGAAACAGATACGCAGTATTTT. V usage is TRBV27 and J usage is TRBJ2-3; 10 nucleotides line up with TRBD1. This CDR3 has 14 residues. The ends lost 5 bases at V and 3 bases at J; junction bases unmatched: 2. CDR1 and CDR2 from the germline V gene are MNHEY and SMNVEV (reference sequence).

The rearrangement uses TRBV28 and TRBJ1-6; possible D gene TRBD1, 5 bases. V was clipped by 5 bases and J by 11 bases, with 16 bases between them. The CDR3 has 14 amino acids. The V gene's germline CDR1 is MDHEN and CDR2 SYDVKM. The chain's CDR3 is CASSPMGGAPPLHF. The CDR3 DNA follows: TGTGCCAGCAGTCCCATGGGGGGAGCCCCACCCCTCCACTTT. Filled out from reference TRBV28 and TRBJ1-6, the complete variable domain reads DVKVTQSSRYLVKRTGEKVFLECVQDMDHENMFWYRQDPGLGLRLIYFSYDVKMKEKGDIPEGYSVSREKKERFSLILESASTNQTSMYLCASSPMGGAPPLHFGNGTRLTVT.

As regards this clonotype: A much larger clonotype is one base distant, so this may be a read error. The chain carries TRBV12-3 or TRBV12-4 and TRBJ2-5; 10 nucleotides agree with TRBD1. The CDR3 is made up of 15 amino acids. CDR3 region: CTTLSWDRGWQTQYF. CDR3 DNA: TGTACCACCCTCTCCTGGGACAGGGGATGGCAGACCCAGTACTTC.

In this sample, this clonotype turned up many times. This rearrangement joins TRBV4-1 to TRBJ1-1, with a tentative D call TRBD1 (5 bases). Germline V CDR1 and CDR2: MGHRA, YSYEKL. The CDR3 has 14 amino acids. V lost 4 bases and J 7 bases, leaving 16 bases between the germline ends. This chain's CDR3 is CASSRPAGRDEAFF. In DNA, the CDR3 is TGCGCCAGCAGCCGACCCGCCGGCAGGGATGAAGCTTTCTTT.

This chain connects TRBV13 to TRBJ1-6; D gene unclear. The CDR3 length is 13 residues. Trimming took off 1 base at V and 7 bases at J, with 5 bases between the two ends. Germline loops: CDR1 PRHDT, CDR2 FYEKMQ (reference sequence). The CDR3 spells CASSLERNSPLHF. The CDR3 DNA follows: TGTGCCAGCAGCTTAGAACGGAATTCACCCCTCCACTTT.

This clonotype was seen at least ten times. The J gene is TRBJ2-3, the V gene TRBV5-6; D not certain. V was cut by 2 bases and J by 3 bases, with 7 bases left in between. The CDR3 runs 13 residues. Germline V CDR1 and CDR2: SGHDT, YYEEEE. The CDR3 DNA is TGTGCCAGCAGCTTTACTGGAACAGATACGCAGTATTTT. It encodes CASSFTGTDTQYF.

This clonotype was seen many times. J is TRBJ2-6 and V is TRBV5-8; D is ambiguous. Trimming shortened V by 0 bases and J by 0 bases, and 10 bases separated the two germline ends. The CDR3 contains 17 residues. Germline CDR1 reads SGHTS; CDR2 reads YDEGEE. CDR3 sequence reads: CASSLDESDSGANVLTF. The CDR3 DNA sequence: TGTGCCAGCAGCTTGGATGAAAGTGACTCTGGGGCCAACGTCCTGACTTTC.

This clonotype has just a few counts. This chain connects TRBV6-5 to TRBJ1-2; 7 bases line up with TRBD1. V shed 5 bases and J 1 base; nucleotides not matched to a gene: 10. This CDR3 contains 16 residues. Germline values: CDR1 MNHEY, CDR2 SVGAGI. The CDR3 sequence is CASSQRGQSFNYGYTF. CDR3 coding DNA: TGTGCCAGCAGTCAGCGGGGACAGAGCTTTAACTATGGCTACACCTTC.

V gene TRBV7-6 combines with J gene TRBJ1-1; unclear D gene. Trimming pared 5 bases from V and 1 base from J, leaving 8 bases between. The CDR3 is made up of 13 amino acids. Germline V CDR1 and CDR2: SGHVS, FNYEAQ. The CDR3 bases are TGTGCCAGCAGCCCTCTCTCGAACACTGAAGCTTTCTTT. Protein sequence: CASSPLSNTEAFF.

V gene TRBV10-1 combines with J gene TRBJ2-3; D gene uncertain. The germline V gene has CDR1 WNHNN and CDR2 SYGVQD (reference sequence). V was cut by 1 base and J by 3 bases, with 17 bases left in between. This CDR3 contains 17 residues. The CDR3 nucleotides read TGCGCCAGCAGTGAGTTACCGTCCTTCGGTGGAACAGATACGCAGTATTTT. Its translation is CASSELPSFGGTDTQYF.

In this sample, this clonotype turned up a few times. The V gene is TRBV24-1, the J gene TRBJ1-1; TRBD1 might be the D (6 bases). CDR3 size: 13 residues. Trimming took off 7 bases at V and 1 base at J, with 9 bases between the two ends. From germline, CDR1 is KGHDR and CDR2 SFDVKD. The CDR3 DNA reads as TGTGCCACCAGACGGACAGAGAACACTGAAGCTTTCTTT. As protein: CATRRTENTEAFF.

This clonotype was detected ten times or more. The CDR3 sequence: CASSHPPDTEAFF. The CDR3 DNA reads as TGTGCCAGCAGCCACCCGCCCGACACTGAAGCTTTCTTT. J is TRBJ1-1 and V is TRBV14; no definite D call. The germline V gene encodes CDR1 SGHDN and CDR2 FVKESK. V lost 3 bases, J lost 3 bases, and 8 bases lay in between. The length of the CDR3 is 13 residues.

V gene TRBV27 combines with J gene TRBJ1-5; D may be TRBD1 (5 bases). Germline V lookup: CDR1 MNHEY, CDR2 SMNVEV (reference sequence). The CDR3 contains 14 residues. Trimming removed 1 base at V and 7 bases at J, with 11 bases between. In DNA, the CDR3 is TGTGCCAGCAGTTTATGGCAGGGCAGCCAGCCCCAGCATTTT. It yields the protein CASSLWQGSQPQHF.

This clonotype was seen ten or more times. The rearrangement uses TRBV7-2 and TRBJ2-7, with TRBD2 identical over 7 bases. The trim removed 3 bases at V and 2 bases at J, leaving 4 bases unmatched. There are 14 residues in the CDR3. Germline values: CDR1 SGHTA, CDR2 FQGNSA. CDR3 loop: CASSLSGIPYEQYF. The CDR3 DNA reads TGTGCCAGCAGCTTGAGCGGGATCCCCTACGAGCAGTACTTC.

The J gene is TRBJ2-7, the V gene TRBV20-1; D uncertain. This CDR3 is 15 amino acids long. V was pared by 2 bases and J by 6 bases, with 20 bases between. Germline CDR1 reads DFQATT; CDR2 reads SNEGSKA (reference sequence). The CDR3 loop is CSARSPGSLLGEQYF. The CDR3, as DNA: TGCAGTGCTAGATCCCCCGGCTCCCTGTTAGGCGAGCAGTACTTC.

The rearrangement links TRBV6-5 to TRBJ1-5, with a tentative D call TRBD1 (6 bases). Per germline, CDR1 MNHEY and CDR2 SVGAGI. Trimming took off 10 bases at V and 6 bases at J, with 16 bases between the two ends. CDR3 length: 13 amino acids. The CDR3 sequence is CATPGHVGQPQHF. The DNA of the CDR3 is TGTGCCACTCCGGGACATGTTGGTCAGCCCCAGCATTTT.

CDR3 sequence: CASSPPWSGYTEAFF. The CDR3 nucleotides read TGTGCCAGCAGCCCTCCGTGGTCGGGGTACACTGAAGCTTTCTTT. The V gene is TRBV7-9, the J gene TRBJ1-1; D is undetermined. Trimming left V 5 bases short and J 3 bases short, with 16 bases between. CDR3 length equals 15 residues. Germline V gene sequence: CDR1 SEHNR, CDR2 FQNEAQ (reference sequence).

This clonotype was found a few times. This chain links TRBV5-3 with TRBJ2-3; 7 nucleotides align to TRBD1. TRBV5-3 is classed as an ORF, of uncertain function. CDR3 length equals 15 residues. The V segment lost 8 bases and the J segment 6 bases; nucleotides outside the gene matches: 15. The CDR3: CASSLTGILSDTQYF. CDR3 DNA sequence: TGTGCCAGCAGTTTGACAGGGATTCTTTCGGATACGCAGTATTTT.

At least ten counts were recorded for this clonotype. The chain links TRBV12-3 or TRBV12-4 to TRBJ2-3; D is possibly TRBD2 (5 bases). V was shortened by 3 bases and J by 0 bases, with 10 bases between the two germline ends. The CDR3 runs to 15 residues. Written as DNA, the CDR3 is TGTGCCAGCAGTTTGGGAGAGGCCAGCACAGATACGCAGTATTTT. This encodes CASSLGEASTDTQYF.